The TCR beta chain described here comes from a study of cytomegalovirus exposure and HLA in healthy donors. This clone was recorded only once. Some clones are missing from TCRdb's copy, which holds only in-frame ones; the method was immunoSEQ multiplex PCR. There are about 44,000 clones in the sample; 93% occur only once, and less than 2.5% lies in the top ten. This TCR was sampled from a woman under 30 in good health and CMV-seronegative. The material sequenced was PBMCs.

CDR3 protein: CASSLKGVNTEAFF. The CDR3 bases are TGTGCCAGCAGCTTGAAAGGGGTCAACACTGAAGCTTTCTTT. The chain employs TRBV5-6 and TRBJ1-1; TRBD1 might be the D (5 bases). V was trimmed by 1 base and J by 2 bases, leaving 9 bases between them. Germline CDR1 SGHDT, CDR2 YYEEEE. The CDR3 is made up of 14 amino acids.